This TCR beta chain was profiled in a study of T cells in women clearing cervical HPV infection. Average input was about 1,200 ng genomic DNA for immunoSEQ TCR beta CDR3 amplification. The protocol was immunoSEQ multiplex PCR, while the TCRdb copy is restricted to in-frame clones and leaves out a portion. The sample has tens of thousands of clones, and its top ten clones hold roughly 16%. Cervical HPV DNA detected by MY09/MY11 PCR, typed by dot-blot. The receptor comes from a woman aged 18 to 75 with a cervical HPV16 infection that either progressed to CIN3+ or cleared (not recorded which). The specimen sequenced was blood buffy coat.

CDR3 amino acids: CASSPTGYSNQPQYF. The covered CDR3 bases are TGTGCCAGCAGCCCGACAGGGTATAGCAATCAGCCG. The chain uses TRBV7-2 and TRBJ2-3; TRBD1 matches at 7 bases. The sequenced fragment ends 3 residues before the CDR3 boundary, so the rest is inferred from the germline J gene. This CDR3 has 15 amino acids. The germline V gene encodes CDR1 SGHTA and CDR2 FQGNSA.